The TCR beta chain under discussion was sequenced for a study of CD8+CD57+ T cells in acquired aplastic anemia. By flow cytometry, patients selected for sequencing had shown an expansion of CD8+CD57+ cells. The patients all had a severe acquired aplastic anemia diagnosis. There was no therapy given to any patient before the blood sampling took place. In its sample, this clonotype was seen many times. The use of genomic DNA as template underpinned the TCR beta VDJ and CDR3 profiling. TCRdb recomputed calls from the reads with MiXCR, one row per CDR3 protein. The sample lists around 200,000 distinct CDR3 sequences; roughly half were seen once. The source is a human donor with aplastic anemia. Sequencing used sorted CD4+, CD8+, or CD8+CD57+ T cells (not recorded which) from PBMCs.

CDR3 nucleotides: TGTGCCAGCAGTGACTATTGGGTTCAAGAGACCCAGTACTTC. This codes for CASSDYWVQETQYF. The genes are TRBV2 and TRBJ2-5; D uncertain. Germline loops: CDR1 SNHLY, CDR2 FYNNEI. The length of the CDR3 is 14 residues. V was pared by 3 bases and J by 2 bases, with 10 bases between. The full variable domain, its missing parts supplied by reference TRBV2 and TRBJ2-5, is EPEVTQTPSHQVTQMGQEVILRCVPISNHLYFYWYRQILGQKVEFLVSFYNNEISEKSEIFDDQFSVERPDGSNFTLKIRSTKLEDSAMYFCASSDYWVQETQYFGPGTRLLVL.